The 5 T cell receptor beta chains reported below all come from one sample, sequenced in a study of CD8 T cells in ankylosing spondylitis. MiXCR was run by TCRdb on the 5' RACE reads, yielding one entry per CDR3 protein. Of over 600,000 distinct CDR3 sequences in the sample, 19% were seen once. Findings and caveats of the study: A TCR beta motif of 7 to 9 highly homologous variants seemed to mark ankylosing spondylitis blood.

Their specific antigens are unknown. Sequencing input: blood, either unsorted or a sorted T cell fraction (not recorded which). The receptors stem from a male donor with ankylosing spondylitis.

This clonotype was detected many times. V and J are TRBV5-1 and TRBJ2-1; D is possibly TRBD2 (5 bases). V was clipped by 4 bases and J by 6 bases, with 14 bases between them. Germline loops: CDR1 SGHRS, CDR2 YFSETQ. The CDR3 is 14 amino acids. CDR3 in amino acids: CASSPTGYGNEQFF. In DNA form, the CDR3 reads TGCGCCAGCAGCCCCACGGGGTATGGCAATGAGCAGTTCTTC. The whole variable domain, remainder taken from reference TRBV5-1 and TRBJ2-1, is KAGVTQTPRYLIKTRGQQVTLSCSPISGHRSVSWYQQTPGQGLQFLFEYFSETQRNKGNFPGRFSGRQFSNSRSEMNVSTLELGDSALYLCASSPTGYGNEQFFGPGTRLTVL.

This clonotype has a count of ten or more. The rearrangement uses TRBV7-2 and TRBJ1-1; no firm D call. Germline CDR1 and CDR2: SGHTA and FQGNSA. This CDR3 comprises 14 residues. V shed 1 base and J shed 2 bases, with 8 bases lying between them. CDR3 bases: TGTGCCAGCAGCTTAGGTCGGGGAAACACTGAAGCTTTCTTT. Translation gives CASSLGRGNTEAFF.

This sequence joins TRBV30 and TRBJ1-1, with a tentative D call TRBD1 (5 bases). The CDR3 runs to 13 residues. Per the germline V gene, CDR1 is GTSNPN and CDR2 is SVGIG (reference sequence). V was pared by 8 bases and J by 1 base, with 14 bases between. The CDR3 region is CAGDSRRNTEAFF. CDR3 DNA sequence: TGTGCCGGCGACAGTCGAAGGAACACTGAAGCTTTCTTT.

The V and J genes are TRBV20-1 and TRBJ1-2; 7 nucleotides align to TRBD1. The CDR3 sequence is 13 residues long. CDR1 and CDR2 (germline): DFQATT, SNEGSKA (reference sequence). J was trimmed by 3 bases and V by 4 bases; bases with no gene match: 5. CDR3 nucleotide sequence: TGCAGTGCTATAACAGGGGTCGACTATGGCTACACCTTC. It yields the protein CSAITGVDYGYTF.

The chain recombines TRBV7-3 with TRBJ2-3; tentative D call: TRBD2 (5 bases). The CDR3 is 14 amino acids. V was pared by 1 base and J by 6 bases, with 11 bases between. Germline V gene sequence: CDR1 SGHTA, CDR2 FQGTGA. The CDR3, as DNA: TGTGCCAGCAGCTTAATGGCTAGCAGTGATACGCAGTATTTT. Translated, it gives CASSLMASSDTQYF.